The 15 T cell receptor beta chains in this list originate from one sample, sequenced in a study of control samples from healthy donors and cancer patients (dated by TCRdb to between 2020 and 2021). Libraries were made using the immunoSEQ multiplex PCR assay. TCRdb obtained this table from immuneACCESS and retained in-frame rearrangements with V and J assigned. These tables miss some clones; where compared with another copy, unresolved V genes account for less than half of the shortfall, and the remainder is unexplained. This sample is represented by roughly 69,000 clones; 80% to 90% of them were singletons. The ten largest clones add up to under 3% of the sample. The sample consisted of PBMCs. All receptors derive from a woman between 50 and 59 years old with head and neck cancer.

In nucleotides, the CDR3 is TGTGCCAGCACACAGGGGGCTCCGTCTTCCAATGAGCAGTTCTTC. Translation gives CASTQGAPSSNEQFF. This sequence joins TRBV6-5 and TRBJ2-1, with TRBD1 matching 9 bases. This CDR3 region has 15 residues. CDR1 and CDR2 (germline): MNHEY, SVGAGI. V was pared by 7 bases and J by 6 bases, with 10 bases of the junction left unmatched.

The chain links TRBV27 to TRBJ2-2; D possibly uses TRBD1 or TRBD2 (6 bases each). The CDR3 extends over 15 amino acids. The germline CDR1 and CDR2 sequences are MNHEY and SMNVEV (reference sequence). V lost 10 bases to trimming and J lost 4 bases, with 19 bases between them. CDR3 DNA sequence: TGTGCCACCCGCATGGGGGGCGATTTCACCGGGGAGCTGTTTTTT. Its translation: CATRMGGDFTGELFF.

On this clone: The sample contains more than one DNA sequence encoding this CDR3. The V call is TRBV2, the J call TRBJ1-3; D not certain. Germline V gene sequence: CDR1 SNHLY, CDR2 FYNNEI. CDR3 size: 12 residues. Between the trimmed V and J ends, which lost 2 bases and 4 bases, there was a span of 3 bases. In DNA form, the CDR3 reads TGTGCCAGCAGTGAAAGGGGAAACACCATATATTTT. Its translation is CASSERGNTIYF.

This chain joins TRBV14 and TRBJ2-7; unclear D gene. Trimming pared 0 bases from V and 3 bases from J, leaving 12 bases between. The CDR3 covers 15 residues. Germline CDR1 and CDR2: SGHDN and FVKESK. In nucleotides, the CDR3 is TGTGCCAGCAGCCAAGATGGAAACAGCTACTACGAGCAGTACTTC. Its protein is CASSQDGNSYYEQYF.

The chain links TRBV5-1 to TRBJ2-7, with a possible D match to TRBD1 (6 bases). The length of the CDR3 is 14 residues. Germline CDR1 and CDR2: SGHRS and YFSETQ. V lost 4 bases and J lost 5, with 16 bases in between. CDR3 protein: CASSPNQGFNEQYF. In DNA form, the CDR3 reads TGCGCCAGCAGCCCCAACCAGGGGTTCAACGAGCAGTACTTC. Supplemented by reference TRBV5-1 and TRBJ2-7, the full variable domain reads KAGVTQTPRYLIKTRGQQVTLSCSPISGHRSVSWYQQTPGQGLQFLFEYFSETQRNKGNFPGRFSGRQFSNSRSEMNVSTLELGDSALYLCASSPNQGFNEQYFGPGTRLTVT.

The chain recombines TRBV5-6 with TRBJ1-2, with D perhaps TRBD1 (6 bases). This CDR3 spans 12 amino acids. Germline values: CDR1 SGHDT, CDR2 YYEEEE. With 4 bases removed from V and 4 bases from J, the gap between germline ends came to 8 bases. CDR3 nucleotides: TGTGCCAGCAGCGTGGACAGCTATGGCTACACCTTC. Translating gives CASSVDSYGYTF.

V usage is TRBV6-6 and J usage is TRBJ1-3; D might be TRBD1 (5 bases). V lost 7 bases, J lost 8 bases, and 15 bases lay in between. The CDR3 loop spans 13 amino acids. Germline assignment: CDR1 MNHNY and CDR2 SVGAGI (reference sequence). CDR3 bases: TGTGCCAGCAAACCGGGCAGGGAGGACACCATATATTTT. Translation: CASKPGREDTIYF.

The chain carries TRBV7-9 and TRBJ1-2; D remains unclear. With 6 bases removed from V and 2 bases from J, the gap between germline ends came to 19 bases. The length of the CDR3 is 16 residues. Germline loops: CDR1 SEHNR, CDR2 FQNEAQ (reference sequence). For the CDR3, the DNA is TGTGCCAGCAGTCACGGATTGGAGGTTTTAAACTATGGCTACACCTTC. This encodes CASSHGLEVLNYGYTF. The complete variable domain, with remaining parts taken from reference TRBV7-9 and TRBJ1-2, reads DTGVSQNPRHKITKRGQNVTFRCDPISEHNRLYWYRQTLGQGPEFLTYFQNEAQLEKSRLLSDRFSAERPKGSFSTLEIQRTEQGDSAMYLCASSHGLEVLNYGYTFGSGTRLTVV.

This clone was recorded once. The chain couples TRBV21-1 to TRBJ2-1; the table's D call, TRBD1, has no DNA check behind it. TRBV21-1 is deemed a pseudogene. CDR3 length equals 13 residues. The CDR3 spells CASRQSSYNEQFF. The CDR3 DNA follows: TGTGCCTCACGACAGAGCTCCTACAATGAGCAGTTCTTC.

V gene TRBV5-1 combines with J gene TRBJ1-2; 10 positions match TRBD1. There are 15 residues in the CDR3. V lost 0 bases to trimming and J lost 8 bases; unmatched junction nucleotides: 7. The germline V gene encodes CDR1 SGHRS and CDR2 YFSETQ. The CDR3 DNA reads TGCGCCAGCAGCTTGGAAGGGACAGGGGTTGGAGGCTACACCTTC. Amino acid sequence: CASSLEGTGVGGYTF.

This clone appeared a single time. The rearrangement joins TRBV6-5 to TRBJ2-4, with unresolved D. Looked up from germline, CDR1 is MNHEY and CDR2 is SVGAGI. The germline V and J ends were trimmed by 6 bases and 5 bases, with 17 bases remaining between them. The CDR3 spans 15 residues. The CDR3 nucleotides read TGTGCCAGCAGGAACGGGTGGAACGCAGAAAACATTCAGTACTTC. It specifies CASRNGWNAENIQYF.

The gene calls are TRBV7-8 and TRBJ2-7; 7 bases align to TRBD1. The CDR3 totals 14 residues. Per germline, CDR1 SGHVS and CDR2 FQNEAQ. V gave up 5 bases and J gave up 4 bases; unmatched junction bases: 8. The CDR3, as DNA: TGTGCCAGCAGCAAACGACAGGGAACTTACGAGCAGTACTTC. It encodes CASSKRQGTYEQYF. Full variable domain (remainder filled in from reference TRBV7-8 and TRBJ2-7): GAGVSQSPRYKVAKRGQDVALRCDPISGHVSLFWYQQALGQGPEFLTYFQNEAQLDKSGLPSDRFFAERPEGSVSTLKIQRTQQEDSAVYLCASSKRQGTYEQYFGPGTRLTVT.

The rearrangement joins TRBV19 to TRBJ2-1; the match to TRBD2 covers 9 bases. This CDR3 has 16 amino acids. Trimming removed 6 bases from V and 4 bases from J; junction bases left unmatched: 10. Germline V gene data show CDR1 as LNHDA and CDR2 as SQIVND (reference sequence). The CDR3 loop is CASSTDAGGVYNEQFF. In DNA, the CDR3 is TGTGCCAGTAGCACCGACGCGGGGGGGGTTTACAATGAGCAGTTCTTC.

This clone was recorded a few times. This chain joins TRBV24-1 and TRBJ2-2, with D unresolved. Trimming shortened V by 0 bases and J by 5 bases, and 6 bases separated the two germline ends. The length of the CDR3 is 14 residues. In germline, CDR1 is KGHDR, CDR2 SFDVKD. CDR3 residues: CATSDLLETGELFF. The CDR3 DNA sequence: TGTGCCACCAGTGATTTGTTAGAAACCGGGGAGCTGTTTTTT.

This rearrangement joins TRBV5-1 to TRBJ2-7; 14 nucleotides align to TRBD2. CDR3 length equals 17 residues. The germline V gene has CDR1 SGHRS and CDR2 YFSETQ. The V gene end was trimmed by 4 bases and the J gene end by 0 bases; junction bases not matched to a gene: 6. This CDR3 is CASSLAGTSGGSYEQYF. In DNA form, the CDR3 reads TGCGCCAGCAGCCTCGCCGGGACTAGCGGGGGCTCCTACGAGCAGTACTTC.